The source of this T cell receptor beta chain is a study of CD8 T cells in Susac syndrome. With random hexamers, reverse transcription was performed on about 0.5 to 1 ug of RNA. A single record per CDR3 protein comes from TCRdb applying MiXCR to the immunoSEQ multiplex PCR reads. The sample consists of 250,000 to 300,000 distinct CDR3 sequences, 85% of them appearing once. CD8+ and CD4+ T cells circulating in blood were sequenced for TCR beta. The CDR3 consists of 14 residues. V gave up 0 bases and J gave up 8 bases, with 12 bases separating them. The germline V gene encodes CDR1 SGDLS and CDR2 YYNGEE.

The chain couples TRBV9 to TRBJ2-1; the D gene is possibly TRBD2 (5 bases). The TCR sequence derives from a human donor with multiple sclerosis. The source material was CD8+ T cells from PBMCs. The CDR3, as DNA: TGTGCCAGCAGCGTAGGGGCGAGGGTAGATGAGCAGTTCTTC. Translation: CASSVGARVDEQFF. The variable domain in full, completed from reference TRBV9 and TRBJ2-1, reads DSGVTQTPKHLITATGQRVTLRCSPRSGDLSVYWYQQSLDQGLQFLIQYYNGEERAKGNILERFSAQQFPDLHSELNLSSLELGDSALYFCASSVGARVDEQFFGPGTRLTVL.